These 14 T cell receptor beta chains came from one sample sequenced in a study of blood T cell repertoires in COVID-19. Using immunoSEQ multiplex PCR, the repertoire was profiled, and TCRdb retains in-frame clones only, with some absent. The sample lists a few hundred thousand clones, roughly 80% occurring once. Sample: peripheral blood. The receptors stem from a young woman with acute or convalescent COVID-19.

This clone is a singleton in its sample. The chain joins TRBV4-3 to TRBJ2-7; D is undetermined. The CDR3 loop spans 13 amino acids. Germline V lookup: CDR1 LGHNA, CDR2 YSLEER. V lost 5 bases, J lost 6 bases, and 14 bases lay in between. CDR3 in DNA: TGCGCCAGCAGCTGGGTAGCATCGGGCGAGCAGTACTTC. Residues: CASSWVASGEQYF.

This chain uses TRBV5-5 with TRBJ2-7, with no clear D. V shed 4 bases and J shed 0 bases, with 8 bases lying between them. Per germline, CDR1 SGHKS and CDR2 YYEKEE (reference sequence). This CDR3 spans 13 amino acids. CDR3: CASSRDISYEQYF. CDR3 nucleotides: TGTGCCAGCAGCCGAGACATCTCCTACGAGCAGTACTTC. Variable domain in full (rest from reference TRBV5-5 and TRBJ2-7): DAGVTQSPTHLIKTRGQQVTLRCSPISGHKSVSWYQQVLGQGPQFIFQYYEKEERGRGNFPDRFSARQFPNYSSELNVNALLLGDSALYLCASSRDISYEQYFGPGTRLTVT.

The gene calls are TRBV11-3 and TRBJ2-1, with no clear D. V was clipped by 2 bases and J by 7 bases, with 9 bases between them. The V gene's germline CDR1 is SGHNT and CDR2 YENEEA. The CDR3 contains 13 residues. CDR3 residues: CASSLIGRNEQFF. DNA for the CDR3: TGTGCCAGCAGCTTAATCGGTCGTAATGAGCAGTTCTTC.

This clone appeared a single time. The chain employs TRBV10-1 and TRBJ1-6, with 8 bases matching TRBD1. With 6 bases clipped from V and 5 bases from J, the junction kept 9 bases outside the gene matches. There are 16 residues in the CDR3. Germline V gene sequence: CDR1 WNHNN, CDR2 SYGVQD (reference sequence). The DNA for the CDR3 is TGCGCCAGCAGGGTTAGCCCGGGACAGGATAATTCACCCCTCCACTTT. Its protein product is CASRVSPGQDNSPLHF.

This clone has just one count. This chain links TRBV4-2 with TRBJ2-6; 11 positions match TRBD2. The junction had 8 bases not matched to a gene; V was cut back by 10 bases and J by 0 bases. The CDR3 extends over 17 amino acids. Germline loops: CDR1 LGHNA, CDR2 YNFKEQ. The CDR3 reads CATGSGLAASGANVLTF. The CDR3 nucleotides are TGTGCCACAGGGTCGGGACTAGCGGCCTCTGGGGCCAACGTCCTGACTTTC.

This chain joins TRBV4-1 and TRBJ2-7; TRBD1 matches 7 bases. The V segment lost 3 bases and the J segment 0 bases; nucleotides outside the gene matches: 5. Germline CDR1 MGHRA, CDR2 YSYEKL. The CDR3 sequence is 15 residues long. CDR3 nucleotide sequence: TGCGCCAGCAGCCACACGACAGGGTCCTCCTACGAGCAGTACTTC. Residues: CASSHTTGSSYEQYF.

The chain is built from TRBV7-6 and TRBJ2-5; D possibly corresponds to TRBD2 (6 bases). The CDR3 loop spans 16 amino acids. The V gene's germline CDR1 is SGHVS and CDR2 FNYEAQ. V dropped 3 bases and J dropped 2 bases, with 16 bases sitting between them. In DNA, the CDR3 is TGTGCCAGCAGCTTTTCGGGAGCATCGCTACAAGAGACCCAGTACTTC. Translating gives CASSFSGASLQETQYF. Full variable domain (remainder filled in from reference TRBV7-6 and TRBJ2-5): GAGVSQSPRYKVTKRGQDVALRCDPISGHVSLYWYRQALGQGPEFLTYFNYEAQQDKSGLPNDRFSAERPEGSISTLTIQRTEQRDSAMYRCASSFSGASLQETQYFGPGTRLLVL.

The V gene is TRBV7-2, the J gene TRBJ1-5, with D possibly TRBD1 on 6 matching bases. Trimming removed 1 base from V and 1 base from J, with 8 bases in between. The CDR3 has 15 residues. In germline, CDR1 is SGHTA, CDR2 FQGNSA. CDR3 sequence reads: CASSLEGVSNQPQHF. For the CDR3, the DNA is TGTGCCAGCAGCTTAGAGGGGGTAAGCAATCAGCCCCAGCATTTT.

This chain uses TRBV5-1 with TRBJ2-5; 14 bases are a match to TRBD2. V trimming: 4 bases; J trimming: 5 bases; junction bases outside the gene matches: 7. CDR1 is SGHRS and CDR2 is YFSETQ in the germline V gene. The CDR3 length is 16 residues. CDR3 loop: CASSPGTSGSRETQYF. The CDR3 coding sequence is TGCGCCAGCAGCCCTGGGACTAGCGGGAGTCGGGAGACCCAGTACTTC.

The chain recombines TRBV6-5 with TRBJ1-4; 8 bases are a match to TRBD1. V lost 2 bases, J lost 3 bases, and 5 bases stayed unmatched. Germline CDR1 reads MNHEY; CDR2 reads SVGAGI. The CDR3 covers 16 residues. CDR3 DNA: TGTGCCAGCAGTTACGGGACAGGCGGAGCTAATGAAAAACTGTTTTTT. This gives the protein CASSYGTGGANEKLFF.

The chain has TRBV18 and TRBJ2-3; 7 bases are a match to TRBD2. Per germline, CDR1 KGHSH and CDR2 LQKENI. This CDR3 spans 18 amino acids. V shed 2 bases, J shed 0 bases, and the junction held 11 bases outside the gene matches. The CDR3 sequence: CASSPGLVESSSTDTQYF. The CDR3 DNA reads TGTGCCAGCTCACCAGGACTAGTAGAGAGTTCTAGCACAGATACGCAGTATTTT.

The V and J genes are TRBV4-3 and TRBJ2-1; 8 positions agree with TRBD2. J lost 5 bases, V lost 3 bases, and 9 bases had no gene match. The CDR3 is 16 residues long. The germline gives CDR1 LGHNA, CDR2 YSLEER. The CDR3 sequence: CASSQTGTSQNNEQFF. CDR3 coding DNA: TGCGCCAGCAGCCAGACCGGGACTAGTCAGAACAATGAGCAGTTCTTC.

The rearrangement links TRBV5-1 to TRBJ2-2; perhaps TRBD2 as D (6 bases). Per the germline V gene, CDR1 is SGHRS and CDR2 is YFSETQ. CDR3 size: 15 residues. Trimming stripped 6 bases from V and 3 bases from J, with 15 bases between. The CDR3 region has the DNA TGCGCCAGCAACTTTTGGACGGGGGACACCGGGGAGCTGTTTTTT. Translating gives CASNFWTGDTGELFF.

CDR3 coding DNA: TGTGCCAGTAGCCGACAGGGAGGAGACACTGAAGCTTTCTTT. It translates to CASSRQGGDTEAFF. The J gene is TRBJ1-1, the V gene TRBV19, with TRBD1 matching 7 bases. This CDR3 is 14 amino acids long. Looked up from germline, CDR1 is LNHDA and CDR2 is SQIVND (reference sequence). After removal of 6 bases from V and 3 bases from J, the junction contained 7 bases not matched to a gene.